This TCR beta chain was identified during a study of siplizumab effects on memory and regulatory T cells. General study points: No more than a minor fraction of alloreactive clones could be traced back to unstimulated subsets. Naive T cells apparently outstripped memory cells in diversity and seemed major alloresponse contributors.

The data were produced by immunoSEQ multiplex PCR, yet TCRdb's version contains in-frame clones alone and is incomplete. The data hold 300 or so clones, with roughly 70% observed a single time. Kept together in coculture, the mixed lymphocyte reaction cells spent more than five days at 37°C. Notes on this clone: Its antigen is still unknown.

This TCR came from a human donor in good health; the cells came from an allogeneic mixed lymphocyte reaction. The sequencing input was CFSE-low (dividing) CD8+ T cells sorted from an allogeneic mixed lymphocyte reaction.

The CDR3 DNA sequence: TGTGCCAGTAGTATTACACCAGGTTACAATGAGCAGTTCTTC. As protein: CASSITPGYNEQFF. V and J are TRBV19 and TRBJ2-1; D gene unclear. The length of the CDR3 is 14 residues. Germline V gene lookup returns CDR1 LNHDA and CDR2 SQIVND (reference sequence). V lost 3 bases and J 4 bases, leaving 10 bases between the germline ends.